A single sample is the source of the 18 T cell receptor beta chains below, sequenced in a study of blood T cell repertoires in COVID-19. Clones were read by immunoSEQ multiplex PCR, and TCRdb kept only the in-frame ones, dropping some. Of more than 85,000 clones in the sample, roughly 83% were seen once. The sample taken for sequencing was peripheral blood. The receptors here all came from a woman in her sixties with acute or convalescent COVID-19.

In its sample, this clone was seen once. CDR3 bases: TGTGCCAGCAGCCAACCGACAGGAAAACTGTTTTTT. Protein: CASSQPTGKLFF. The chain couples TRBV3-1 (or the pseudogene TRBV3-2) to TRBJ1-4; D is possibly TRBD1 (6 bases). This CDR3 comprises 12 residues. The germline gives CDR1 LGHDT, CDR2 YNNKEL (reference sequence). Trimming pared 2 bases from V and 10 bases from J, leaving 8 bases between.

This clone appeared a few times. This chain joins TRBV6-5 and TRBJ1-5; D is undetermined. Germline CDR1 reads MNHEY; CDR2 reads SVGAGI. Trimming took off 8 bases at V and 5 bases at J, with 13 bases between the two ends. The CDR3 loop spans 13 amino acids. CDR3 residues: CASGRLGDQPQHF. CDR3 sequence (DNA): TGTGCCAGCGGCCGCCTAGGAGATCAGCCCCAGCATTTT.

V is TRBV7-9 and J is TRBJ2-3, with D possibly being TRBD2 (6 bases). Trimming removed 4 bases at V and 0 bases at J, with 14 bases between. Germline V CDR1 and CDR2: SEHNR, FQNEAQ (reference sequence). This CDR3 has 16 amino acids. The CDR3 loop reads CASSSPLGGSTDTQYF. CDR3 bases: TGTGCCAGCAGCTCCCCCCTGGGGGGAAGCACAGATACGCAGTATTTT.

The rearrangement joins TRBV18 to TRBJ1-6; the match to TRBD1 covers 8 bases. V lost 4 bases and J lost 7; bases outside the gene matches: 9. CDR1 is KGHSH and CDR2 is LQKENI in the germline V gene. CDR3 length equals 16 residues. CDR3 sequence: CASSLYMTGANSPLHF. The CDR3 DNA follows: TGTGCCAGCTCACTCTACATGACAGGGGCCAATTCACCCCTCCACTTT.

This chain uses TRBV6-2 or TRBV6-3 with TRBJ1-5; maybe TRBD1 (6 bases). In germline, CDR1 is MNHEY, CDR2 SVGEGT. The germline V and J ends were trimmed by 6 bases and 0 bases, with 18 bases remaining between them. The CDR3 loop spans 17 amino acids. CDR3: CASSADWTVGSNQPQHF. DNA of the CDR3: TGTGCCAGCAGCGCCGACTGGACAGTGGGTAGCAATCAGCCCCAGCATTTT.

The rearrangement joins TRBV11-2 to TRBJ1-2; D is perhaps TRBD1 (5 bases). In germline, CDR1 is SGHAT, CDR2 FQNNGV. The V and J ends lost 2 bases and 2 bases respectively, with 18 bases between them. CDR3 length: 17 amino acids. In DNA form, the CDR3 reads TGTGCCAGCAGCTTAACAGTCGGCCAGGGTGGGAACTATGGCTACACCTTC. Translating it yields CASSLTVGQGGNYGYTF. Combining the CDR3 with reference TRBV11-2 and TRBJ1-2 gives the whole variable domain EAGVAQSPRYKIIEKRQSVAFWCNPISGHATLYWYQQILGQGPKLLIQFQNNGVVDDSQLPKDRFSAERLKGVDSTLKIQPAKLEDSAVYLCASSLTVGQGGNYGYTFGSGTRLTVV.

The rearrangement joins TRBV7-9 to TRBJ1-4; D is unclear. CDR3 length: 14 amino acids. Germline CDR1 SEHNR, CDR2 FQNEAQ (reference sequence). V dropped 5 bases and J dropped 0 bases, with 7 bases sitting between them. The CDR3 loop is CASSRLATNEKLFF. CDR3 DNA: TGTGCCAGCAGCCGACTCGCAACTAATGAAAAACTGTTTTTT.

The chain links TRBV5-8 to TRBJ2-7, with D possibly TRBD2 on 7 matching bases. The CDR3 loop spans 13 amino acids. Germline CDR1 SGHTS, CDR2 YDEGEE. V was pared by 5 bases and J by 6 bases, with 15 bases between. The CDR3 spells CASSLAGGAEQYF. CDR3 in DNA: TGTGCCAGCAGTCTGGCTGGGGGGGCCGAGCAGTACTTC.

The chain uses TRBV3-1 (or the pseudogene TRBV3-2) and TRBJ1-1; D is unclear. The CDR3 extends over 15 amino acids. Trimming took off 1 base at V and 1 base at J, with 10 bases between the two ends. The germline V gene encodes CDR1 LGHDT and CDR2 YNNKEL (reference sequence). The CDR3 coding sequence is TGTGCCAGCAGCCAAGGTTTGGTGGCGAACACTGAAGCTTTCTTT. It encodes CASSQGLVANTEAFF.

V usage is TRBV27 and J usage is TRBJ2-4; possibly TRBD2 for D (6 bases). The CDR3 consists of 17 residues. V lost 0 bases and J 0 bases, leaving 12 bases between the germline ends. CDR1 and CDR2 from the germline V gene are MNHEY and SMNVEV (reference sequence). The CDR3 DNA follows: TGTGCCAGCAGTTTATCCTCGGGACTCCTAGCCAAAAACATTCAGTACTTC. This sequence encodes CASSLSSGLLAKNIQYF.

This clone has only one observation. J is TRBJ1-5 and V is TRBV28; 7 nucleotides line up with TRBD1. The V and J ends lost 4 bases and 7 bases, in that order; junction bases with no gene match: 7. The CDR3 spans 14 residues. Germline CDR1 and CDR2: MDHEN and SYDVKM. As DNA, the CDR3 is TGTGCCAGCAGTTCCTGGGACAGCGGGCAGCCCCAGCATTTT. Translation: CASSSWDSGQPQHF.

The V gene is TRBV18, the J gene TRBJ1-5; D is unclear. Deletions cut 6 bases from V and 4 bases from J, with 13 bases between. This CDR3 region has 14 residues. Germline V gene sequence: CDR1 KGHSH, CDR2 LQKENI. This CDR3 reads CASSDFLGNQPQHF. The CDR3 bases are TGTGCCAGCTCTGACTTTCTCGGGAATCAGCCCCAGCATTTT.

The genes are TRBV6-2 or TRBV6-3 and TRBJ2-1, with TRBD1 as a possible D gene (7 bases). This CDR3 comprises 16 residues. V gave up 6 bases and J gave up 4 bases, with 19 bases separating them. Germline V gene lookup returns CDR1 MNHEY and CDR2 SVGEGT. DNA for the CDR3: TGTGCCAGCAGCCCTCGGGGGACAGCGATGTACAATGAGCAGTTCTTC. The encoded protein is CASSPRGTAMYNEQFF.

This chain joins TRBV5-5 and TRBJ2-2; TRBD2 agrees at 9 bases. The J segment lost 2 bases and the V segment lost 4 bases, leaving 9 bases of the junction unmatched. The CDR3 is 17 residues long. Germline assignment: CDR1 SGHKS and CDR2 YYEKEE (reference sequence). DNA of the CDR3: TGTGCCAGCAGCCCCTCCCCTAGCGGGGTTAACACCGGGGAGCTGTTTTTT. Translating it yields CASSPSPSGVNTGELFF.

V and J are TRBV18 and TRBJ2-7, with 13 positions matching TRBD2. This CDR3 is 16 amino acids long. Trimming took 1 base from V and 6 from J; bases not matched to a gene: 6. Per germline, CDR1 KGHSH and CDR2 LQKENI. CDR3: CASSPRLAGGRGEQYF. The CDR3 coding sequence is TGTGCCAGCTCACCACGACTAGCGGGAGGTCGGGGCGAGCAGTACTTC.

The chain employs TRBV6-5 and TRBJ2-2; 8 bases are a match to TRBD2. Germline V gives CDR1 MNHEY, CDR2 SVGAGI. V lost 5 bases and J lost 4; bases outside the gene matches: 3. The CDR3 length is 14 residues. CDR3 sequence reads: CASSNGRGTGELFF. CDR3 nucleotides: TGTGCCAGCAGTAACGGGAGGGGCACCGGGGAGCTGTTTTTT.

The chain combines TRBV5-6 with TRBJ2-1, with a tentative D call TRBD1 (6 bases). Trimming stripped 3 bases from V and 2 bases from J, with 15 bases between. The CDR3 length is 16 residues. From germline, CDR1 is SGHDT and CDR2 YYEEEE. The CDR3 reads CASSWLRDTTYNEQFF. DNA for the CDR3: TGTGCCAGCAGCTGGCTCCGGGACACGACCTACAATGAGCAGTTCTTC.

CDR3 sequence (DNA): TGTGCCAGCAGTTTATCCACAGGGGGGGGCAATCAGCCCCAGCATTTT. Its translation: CASSLSTGGGNQPQHF. This chain links TRBV28 with TRBJ1-5, with 8 bases that match TRBD1. The CDR3 spans 16 residues. Germline V gene data show CDR1 as MDHEN and CDR2 as SYDVKM. Germline trimming cut 1 base from V and 2 bases from J; bases unmatched to any gene: 4.